Listed here are 9 T cell receptor beta chains from one sample, sequenced in a study of T cell repertoires in cytomegalovirus infection. TCRdb used MiXCR to reprocess the reads, holding one entry per CDR3 protein. The sample includes some 300,000 distinct CDR3 sequences, roughly a sixth of them seen just once. The sample was PBMCs. These receptor sequences come from a human donor in good health (CMV status not recorded). Some clones in this sample may be carry-over from other donors' samples.

This clonotype showed up many times. This chain connects TRBV7-9 to TRBJ2-3, with D possibly called TRBD1 or TRBD2 (6 bases each). Per germline, CDR1 SEHNR and CDR2 FQNEAQ (reference sequence). Trimming left V 4 bases short and J 5 bases short, with 10 bases between. The CDR3 is 13 amino acids. DNA of the CDR3: TGTGCCAGCAGCTCTAGGGGGGTAGATACGCAGTATTTT. Translation: CASSSRGVDTQYF. Full variable domain (missing parts from reference TRBV7-9 and TRBJ2-3): DTGVSQNPRHKITKRGQNVTFRCDPISEHNRLYWYRQTLGQGPEFLTYFQNEAQLEKSRLLSDRFSAERPKGSFSTLEIQRTEQGDSAMYLCASSSRGVDTQYFGPGTRLTVL.

In this sample, this clonotype turned up a few times. V usage is TRBV27 and J usage is TRBJ1-6; possible D gene TRBD1, 5 bases. Germline loops: CDR1 MNHEY, CDR2 SMNVEV (reference sequence). Deletions cut 5 bases from V and 0 bases from J, with 14 bases between. The CDR3 spans 17 residues. CDR3: CASSQGELGSYNSPLHF. CDR3 in DNA: TGTGCCAGCAGTCAGGGAGAGCTAGGCTCCTATAATTCACCCCTCCACTTT.

This clonotype has ten or more counts. CDR3 loop: CASSLARVAGTSTDTQYF. The CDR3 nucleotides are TGTGCCAGCAGCTTAGCGCGAGTAGCGGGGACTAGCACAGATACGCAGTATTTT. This chain joins TRBV7-8 and TRBJ2-3; 8 positions agree with TRBD2. Germline CDR1 reads SGHVS; CDR2 reads FQNEAQ. The junction had 8 bases not matched to a gene; V was cut back by 0 bases and J by 0 bases. This CDR3 has 18 residues.

The chain is built from TRBV12-3 or TRBV12-4 and TRBJ1-2; 8 nucleotides align to TRBD1. The CDR3 extends over 13 amino acids. Trimming cost V 4 bases and J 7 bases; bases outside gene matches: 5. The CDR3 nucleotides are TGTGCCAGCAGTTCGACAGGGGAGGCTGGCTACACCTTC. It translates to CASSSTGEAGYTF.

This clonotype was picked up many times. The chain employs TRBV7-6 and TRBJ1-4; 8 bases agree with TRBD1. Germline V CDR1 and CDR2: SGHVS, FNYEAQ. The CDR3 sequence is 14 residues long. V lost 6 bases, J lost 3 bases, and 3 bases stayed unmatched. CDR3 sequence reads: CASSPGGPNEKLFF. The CDR3, as DNA: TGTGCCAGCAGTCCAGGGGGCCCTAATGAAAAACTGTTTTTT.

The chain employs TRBV20-1 and TRBJ2-5; the D gene is possibly TRBD1 (5 bases). CDR1 is DFQATT and CDR2 is SNEGSKA in the germline V gene (reference sequence). V was pared by 1 base and J by 4 bases, with 13 bases between. The CDR3 covers 14 residues. CDR3 sequence: CSARGDSGRETQYF. DNA for the CDR3: TGCAGTGCTAGAGGCGACAGTGGGCGAGAGACCCAGTACTTC.

Only a few counts were recorded for this clonotype. The J gene is TRBJ2-5, the V gene TRBV19; a possible D gene is TRBD2 (6 bases). V lost 5 bases and J lost 1, with 11 bases in between. Germline lookup yields CDR1 LNHDA and CDR2 SQIVND (reference sequence). The CDR3 totals 14 residues. CDR3 sequence reads: CASSWGGVQETQYF. In DNA, the CDR3 is TGTGCCAGTAGTTGGGGCGGGGTCCAAGAGACCCAGTACTTC.

This clonotype was observed a handful of times. The rearrangement joins TRBV5-1 to TRBJ2-1; possible D gene TRBD2, 6 bases. Per the germline V gene, CDR1 is SGHRS and CDR2 is YFSETQ. The CDR3 runs to 15 residues. Trimming removed 0 bases at V and 6 bases at J, with 13 bases between. The CDR3 DNA reads TGCGCCAGCAGCTTGGCCCTAGCGAATCCCAATGAGCAGTTCTTC. This translates into CASSLALANPNEQFF.

This clonotype came up many times. The V call is TRBV28, the J call TRBJ2-3, with D hard to call. This CDR3 contains 15 residues. The V end lost 4 bases, the J end lost 2 bases, and 13 bases lay between the germline ends. CDR1 is MDHEN, CDR2 SYDVKM, per germline. The CDR3 here is CASSWVSLFTDTQYF. CDR3 coding DNA: TGTGCCAGCAGTTGGGTATCTCTCTTCACAGATACGCAGTATTTT.